This TCR beta chain was retrieved from a study of CD8+ T cells in alopecia areata. V was shortened by 4 bases and J by 8 bases, with 15 bases between the two germline ends. CDR1 MNHEY and CDR2 SVGAGI come from the germline V gene. This CDR3 is 14 amino acids long. cDNA reverse transcribed from extracted RNA served as the sequencing template. TCRdb's table, derived via immunoSEQ multiplex PCR, lists solely in-frame clones and lacks some. This table holds approximately 30,000 clones, 55% found once. Material for sequencing was NKG2D-high CD8+ T cells sorted from blood. This chain uses TRBV6-5 with TRBJ2-1, with D hard to call. The receptor comes from a human donor with alopecia areata. The CDR3 sequence is CASSLQPIVHEQFF. In nucleotides, the CDR3 is TGTGCCAGCAGTTTACAACCCATAGTCCATGAGCAGTTCTTC.